The rows below give T cell receptor beta chains drawn from one sample of a study of blood T cell repertoires in COVID-19. The table came from immunoSEQ multiplex PCR; TCRdb's copy has only in-frame clones and leaves some out. Here the sample spans 400,000 to 450,000 clones, roughly 90% being singletons. Source material: peripheral blood. The source is a woman aged 25 to 39 with active or convalescent COVID-19. Each CDR3 is given with its conserved first and last residue. D genes are given only for firm matches. Clone size appears in some rows only: once, few, many, or a class for an expanded clone.

TRBJ2-2	TRBV10-3	TRBD2	-	TGTGCCATCAGTGAGTCCCGAGGACTAGCGGGTCCCGACACCGGGGAGCTGTTTTTT	CAISESRGLAGPDTGELFF
TRBJ1-2	TRBV19	-	many	TGTGCCAGTAGTATCGACAGTCACTATGGCTACACCTTC	CASSIDSHYGYTF
TRBJ1-4	TRBV2	TRBD1	few	TGTGCCAGACAGGGGACCGCTGAAAAACTGTTTTTT	CARQGTAEKLFF
TRBJ1-4	TRBV19	TRBD1	-	TGTGCCAGTAGGAGACAAACCGGACAGGGGGTCGGGGATAATGAAAAACTGTTTTTT	CASRRQTGQGVGDNEKLFF
TRBJ2-1	TRBV7-6	TRBD2	-	TGTGCCAGCAGCTTAGCGCCGGGACTAGCGGGAGGGCCGTTGGAGGAGCAGTTCTTC	CASSLAPGLAGGPLEEQFF
TRBJ1-1	TRBV12-3/TRBV12-4	-	-	TGTGCCAGCAGTTCGACAGGGAACACTGAAGCTTTCTTT	CASSSTGNTEAFF
TRBJ1-6	TRBV6-5	-	-	TGTGCCAGCAGTTACTCTCGGGGCTCCTATAATTCACCCCTCCACTTT	CASSYSRGSYNSPLHF
TRBJ2-7	TRBV27	-	few	TGTGCCAGCAGTTCCCCCCAAGGGGGAAGAGAAGAGCAGTACTTC	CASSSPQGGREEQYF
TRBJ2-1	TRBV5-1	TRBD2	-	TGCGCCAGCAGCCCGAAACCTCCTAGCGGGGAATACAATGAGCAGTTCTTC	CASSPKPPSGEYNEQFF
TRBJ2-5	TRBV3-1/TRBV3-2	-	-	TGTGCCAGCAGCCAACCTTTCGGGAGCCCAGAGACCCAGTACTTC	CASSQPFGSPETQYF
TRBJ2-7	TRBV15	TRBD2	many	TGTGCCACCAGCAGAGATGTAGCGGGAGGGGGCTCCTACGAGCAGTACTTC	CATSRDVAGGGSYEQYF
TRBJ1-5	TRBV27	-	-	TGTGCCAGCAGTTTAAGCAGGGCTCAGCCCCAGCATTTT	CASSLSRAQPQHF
TRBJ1-2	TRBV19	-	-	TGTGCCAGTACCTATAACTATGGCTACACCTTC	CASTYNYGYTF
TRBJ1-3	TRBV30	-	-	TGTGCCTGGAGCGGGATCTCTGGAAACACCATATATTTT	CAWSGISGNTIYF
TRBJ2-1	TRBV7-6	TRBD2	-	TGTGCCAGCAGTCCGGCGGGGGGGCAGAATCCGTACAATGAGCAGTTCTTC	CASSPAGGQNPYNEQFF
TRBJ2-2	TRBV5-4	TRBD2	-	TGTGCCAGCAGCTTGAGGGCTAGCGGGAGTGGCACCGGGGAGCTGTTTTTT	CASSLRASGSGTGELFF
TRBJ2-3	TRBV5-6	TRBD2	-	TGTGCCAGCAGCTTAATCCGCGCGGGGGATCAAGATACGCAGTATTTT	CASSLIRAGDQDTQYF
TRBJ1-2	TRBV7-9	TRBD1	-	TGTGCCAGCAGCTTAGGGGAAGTCGGGACAGGGGGCTTAAGCTACACCTTC	CASSLGEVGTGGLSYTF
TRBJ2-2	TRBV7-6	-	-	TGTGCCAGCAGCCAGAGGGCAGGGAACACCGGGGAGCTGTTTTTT	CASSQRAGNTGELFF
TRBJ1-1	TRBV3-1/TRBV3-2	-	-	TGTGCCAGCAGCCGGGGGGAGACCGTGAACACTGAAGCTTTCTTT	CASSRGETVNTEAFF
TRBJ1-1	TRBV20-1	TRBD1	few	TGCAGTGCTAGTGGGGACAGGGAGACTGAAGCTTTCTTT	CSASGDRETEAFF
TRBJ2-2	TRBV11-3	TRBD2	-	TGTGCCAGCAGCTTTAGAGGGACTAGCCCCTCCGGGGAGCTGTTTTTT	CASSFRGTSPSGELFF
TRBJ2-1	TRBV3-1/TRBV3-2	-	-	TGTGCCAGCAGCCACGGGCGTTCCATCCGGGGGAATGAGCAGTTCTTC	CASSHGRSIRGNEQFF
TRBJ2-2	TRBV10-1	TRBD1	-	TGCGCCAGCAGTGGGGACAGGGTCAACACCGGGGAGCTGTTTTTT	CASSGDRVNTGELFF
TRBJ1-1	TRBV19	TRBD1	-	TGTGCCAGTAGTATCTCGGGGACAGTGAACACTGAAGCTTTCTTT	CASSISGTVNTEAFF
TRBJ2-6	TRBV25-1	-	-	TGTGCCAGCAGTAGCAACTCTGGGGCCAACGTCCTGACTTTC	CASSSNSGANVLTF
TRBJ1-1	TRBV29-1	TRBD1	-	TGCAGCGTCGACGGACAGGGGAACACTGAAGCTTTCTTT	CSVDGQGNTEAFF
TRBJ2-3	TRBV3-1/TRBV3-2	TRBD1	-	TGTGCCAGCAGCCAAGTCCCGACACCGGGTCAGGGGGAGAGAGATACGCAGTATTTT	CASSQVPTPGQGERDTQYF
TRBJ1-2	TRBV30	-	-	TGTGCCTGGAGTGTCCTCTATGGCTACACCTTC	CAWSVLYGYTF
TRBJ1-5	TRBV7-9	-	-	TGTGCCAGCAGCTTAGGTGGGTCACAGAACCAGCCCCAGCATTTT	CASSLGGSQNQPQHF
TRBJ2-7	TRBV9	TRBD1	-	TGTGCCAGCAGCGTAGCCCAGGGACAGGGGATATACGAGCAGTACTTC	CASSVAQGQGIYEQYF
TRBJ2-1	TRBV25-1	TRBD2	-	TGTGCCAGCAGTGGTGGACTAGCGGTTAACAATGAGCAGTTCTTC	CASSGGLAVNNEQFF
TRBJ2-2	TRBV7-6	-	-	TGTGCCAGCAGCTTAGGTCAGGGCCCTACGAACACCGGGGAGCTGTTTTTT	CASSLGQGPTNTGELFF
TRBJ2-7	TRBV11-2	-	-	TGTGCCAGCAGCTTAGTGTCAGGGGGGCCCTACGAGCAGTACTTC	CASSLVSGGPYEQYF